The clone carrying this TCR beta chain occurred a few times. Antigen unknown. The data belong to a study of T-cell memory formation after mild COVID-19. For the study at large: Largely donor-specific TCR clusters were found. Findings and limits, study-wide: Memory from before infection featured some responding clones, which suggests cross-reactive memory joined.

The germline V gene has CDR1 SGDLS and CDR2 YYNGEE. The CDR3 has 15 amino acids. With V trimmed by 4 bases and J by 9 bases, 7 bases remained unmatched. TCRalpha and TCRbeta libraries used 5'RACE with constant-segment primers and UMIs. TCRdb ran MiXCR on the 5' RACE reads and lists one entry per CDR3 protein. Here the sample spans 200,000 to 250,000 distinct CDR3 sequences, 8% to 9.5% being singletons. The sequence was obtained from a man aged 18 to 35 who had mild COVID-19 (a few samples of this study predate the infection). Cell type and time point are not known. This chain joins TRBV9 and TRBJ1-6, with TRBD1 matching over 10 bases. Material: PBMCs or a T cell subset sorted from them (not recorded which). CDR3 sequence: CASSRDRGFASPLHF. The CDR3 DNA reads as TGTGCCAGCAGCCGGGACAGGGGTTTCGCTTCACCCCTCCACTTT. Looking up the rest from reference TRBV9 and TRBJ1-6 gives the full variable domain: DSGVTQTPKHLITATGQRVTLRCSPRSGDLSVYWYQQSLDQGLQFLIQYYNGEERAKGNILERFSAQQFPDLHSELNLSSLELGDSALYFCASSRDRGFASPLHFGNGTRLTVT.